Shown below are 11 T cell receptor beta chains from a single sample sequenced in a study of regulatory T cells in long-lasting Graves disease. Specified time point: newly diagnosed GD, antithyroid drugs for less than 3 months. RNA isolated from PBMCs was used to make the TCR library. Arm-PCR of CDR3 regions and iRepertoire HTBI primers were used to build TCR beta libraries. TCRdb itself ran the multiplex PCR reads through MiXCR, one entry per CDR3 protein. The sample comprises around 480,000 distinct CDR3 sequences, 16% of which are singletons, and 25% rests with the top ten. This sample also belongs to another study, concerning T cells in Graves' hyperthyroidism and ophthalmopathy.

This specimen consisted of peripheral blood mononuclear cells (PBMCs), obtained at new diagnosis, from a patient treated with antithyroid drugs. All receptors come from a woman aged 35-65 years with Graves disease.

This clonotype was seen at least ten times. The chain combines TRBV28 with TRBJ1-4; D is unresolved. CDR3 length: 14 residues. Germline V CDR1 and CDR2: MDHEN, SYDVKM. V was clipped by 6 bases and J by 4 bases, with 12 bases between them. CDR3 sequence (DNA): TGTGCCAGCAGCCCTCGGGCCCTTAATGAAAAACTGTTTTTT. Its translation is CASSPRALNEKLFF.

This clonotype appeared a few times. J is TRBJ2-5 and V is TRBV20-1; TRBD2 matches at 12 bases. With 4 bases clipped from V and 0 bases from J, the junction kept 6 bases outside the gene matches. CDR1 DFQATT and CDR2 SNEGSKA come from the germline V gene (reference sequence). The CDR3 loop spans 16 amino acids. The CDR3 protein is CSANRLAGVNQETQYF. The DNA for the CDR3 is TGCAGTGCTAACAGACTAGCGGGGGTCAACCAAGAGACCCAGTACTTC.

The chain carries TRBV19 and TRBJ1-3, with D unresolved. Trimming took off 5 bases at V and 0 bases at J, with 11 bases between the two ends. Germline V gene sequence: CDR1 LNHDA, CDR2 SQIVND (reference sequence). The CDR3 has 15 residues. DNA for the CDR3: TGTGCCAGTAGTCCAGCAGGCCGCTCTGGAAACACCATATATTTT. Its translation: CASSPAGRSGNTIYF.

With regard to this clonotype: A single base separates this from a much larger clone, so it may be a read error. This chain uses TRBV6-5 with TRBJ1-1; no clear D gene. CDR3 size: 14 residues. Germline values: CDR1 MNHEY, CDR2 SVGAGI. CDR3 bases: TGTGCCAGCAATTACTCGCCAAGGAACACTGAAGCTTTCTTT. Protein sequence: CASNYSPRNTEAFF.

This clonotype showed up many times. The chain employs TRBV20-1 and TRBJ1-1, with a weak D call TRBD1 (5 bases). The CDR3 covers 14 residues. The germline CDR1 and CDR2 sequences are DFQATT and SNEGSKA (reference sequence). V was trimmed by 6 bases and J by 1 base, leaving 15 bases between them. CDR3: CSAIKGSSNTEAFF. CDR3 nucleotide sequence: TGCAGTGCCATAAAGGGGTCCTCGAACACTGAAGCTTTCTTT.

This clonotype was observed at least ten times. The rearrangement links TRBV19 to TRBJ1-3, with TRBD1 as a possible D gene (6 bases). The V end was cut by 5 bases, the J end by 0 bases, with 11 bases between. Germline V gives CDR1 LNHDA, CDR2 SQIVND (reference sequence). The CDR3 totals 15 residues. The CDR3 loop reads CASSFSDSSGNTIYF. The CDR3, as DNA: TGTGCCAGTAGTTTTTCGGACAGCTCTGGAAACACCATATATTTT.

This clonotype was counted at least ten times. The V gene is TRBV6-1, the J gene TRBJ1-2; D remains ambiguous. The CDR3 contains 12 residues. In germline, CDR1 is MNHNS, CDR2 SASEGT. V dropped 5 bases and J dropped 4 bases, with 8 bases sitting between them. CDR3 sequence reads: CASSTQGYGYTF. The CDR3 region has the DNA TGTGCCAGCAGTACCCAAGGCTATGGCTACACCTTC.

CDR3: CASSYTRQGVDNEQFF. The DNA of the CDR3 is TGTGCCAGCAGTTACACCCGACAGGGGGTGGACAATGAGCAGTTCTTC. This chain connects TRBV6-5 to TRBJ2-1, with 9 bases identical to TRBD1. V shed 2 bases, J shed 5 bases, and the junction held 7 bases outside the gene matches. Germline V gene data show CDR1 as MNHEY and CDR2 as SVGAGI. The CDR3 totals 16 residues.

Many counts were recorded for this clonotype. The CDR3 nucleotides read TGTGCCAGCAGGAGGATGGGGATACGCACTGAAGCTTTCTTT. Translation gives CASRRMGIRTEAFF. The chain combines TRBV12-3 or TRBV12-4 with TRBJ1-1; D is undetermined. V dropped 6 bases and J dropped 4 bases, with 15 bases sitting between them. The CDR3 covers 14 residues.

This clonotype appeared many times. The CDR3 DNA reads TGTGCCAGCAGCTTGGGAGGTCCGGGGAATAACTATGGCTACACCTTC. Protein: CASSLGGPGNNYGYTF. The rearrangement links TRBV5-6 to TRBJ1-2; no definite D call. The germline CDR1 and CDR2 sequences are SGHDT and YYEEEE. There are 16 residues in the CDR3. Trimming removed 0 bases from V and 1 base from J, with 13 bases in between. The complete variable domain, with remaining parts taken from reference TRBV5-6 and TRBJ1-2, reads DAGVTQSPTHLIKTRGQQVTLRCSPKSGHDTVSWYQQALGQGPQFIFQYYEEEERQRGNFPDRFSGHQFPNYSSELNVNALLLGDSALYLCASSLGGPGNNYGYTFGSGTRLTVV.

This clonotype was seen at least ten times. The V gene is TRBV30, the J gene TRBJ2-5; D remains ambiguous. The CDR3 runs to 14 residues. CDR1 and CDR2 from the germline V gene are GTSNPN and SVGIG (reference sequence). The germline V and J ends were trimmed by 0 bases and 0 bases, with 8 bases remaining between them. CDR3 nucleotides: TGTGCCTGGAGTGTTGGGCAGTACCAAGAGACCCAGTACTTC. Translating gives CAWSVGQYQETQYF. The whole variable domain, filled in from reference TRBV30 and TRBJ2-5, reads SQTIHQWPATLVQPVGSPLSLECTVEGTSNPNLYWYRQAAGRGLQLLFYSVGIGQISSEVPQNLSASRPQDRQFILSSKKLLLSDSGFYLCAWSVGQYQETQYFGPGTRLLVL.